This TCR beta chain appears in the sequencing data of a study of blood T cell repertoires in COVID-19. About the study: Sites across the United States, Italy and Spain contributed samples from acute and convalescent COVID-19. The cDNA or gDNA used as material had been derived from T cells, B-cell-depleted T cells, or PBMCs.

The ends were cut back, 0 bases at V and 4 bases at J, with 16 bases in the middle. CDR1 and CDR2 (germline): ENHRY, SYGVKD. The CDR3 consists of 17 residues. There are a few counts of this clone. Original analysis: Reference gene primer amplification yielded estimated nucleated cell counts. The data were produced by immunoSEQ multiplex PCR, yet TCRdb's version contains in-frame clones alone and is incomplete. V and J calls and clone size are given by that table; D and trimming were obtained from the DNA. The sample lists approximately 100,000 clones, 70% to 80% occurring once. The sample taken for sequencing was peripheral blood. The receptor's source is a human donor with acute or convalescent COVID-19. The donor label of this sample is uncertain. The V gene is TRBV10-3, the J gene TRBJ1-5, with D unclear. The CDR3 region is CAISESPPSMTNQPQHF. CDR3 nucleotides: TGTGCCATCAGTGAGTCGCCCCCTTCAATGACTAATCAGCCCCAGCATTTT.